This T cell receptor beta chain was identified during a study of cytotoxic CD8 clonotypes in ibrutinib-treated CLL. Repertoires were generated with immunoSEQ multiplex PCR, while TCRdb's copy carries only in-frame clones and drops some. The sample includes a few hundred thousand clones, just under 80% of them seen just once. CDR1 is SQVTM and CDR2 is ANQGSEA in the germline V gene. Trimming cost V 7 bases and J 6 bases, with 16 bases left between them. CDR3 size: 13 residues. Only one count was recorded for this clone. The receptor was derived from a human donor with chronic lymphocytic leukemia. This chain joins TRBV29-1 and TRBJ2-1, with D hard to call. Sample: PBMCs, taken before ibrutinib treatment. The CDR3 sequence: CSAGFGRGNEQFF. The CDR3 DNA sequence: TGCAGCGCTGGGTTTGGGCGAGGCAATGAGCAGTTCTTC.